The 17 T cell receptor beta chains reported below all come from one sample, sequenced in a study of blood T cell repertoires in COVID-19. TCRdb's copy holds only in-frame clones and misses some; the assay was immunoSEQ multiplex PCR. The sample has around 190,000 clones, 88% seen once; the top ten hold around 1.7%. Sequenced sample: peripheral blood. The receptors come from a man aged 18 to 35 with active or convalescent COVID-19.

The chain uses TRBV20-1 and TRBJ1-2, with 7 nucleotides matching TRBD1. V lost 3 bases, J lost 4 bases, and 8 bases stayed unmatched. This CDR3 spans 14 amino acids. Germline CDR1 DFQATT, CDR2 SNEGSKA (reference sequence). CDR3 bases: TGCAGTGCTAGTAAAACAGGGGAAACCTATGGCTACACCTTC. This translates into CSASKTGETYGYTF.

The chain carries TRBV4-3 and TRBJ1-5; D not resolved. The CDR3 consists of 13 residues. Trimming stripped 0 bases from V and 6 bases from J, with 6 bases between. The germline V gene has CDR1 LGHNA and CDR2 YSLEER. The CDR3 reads CASSQDGSQPQHF. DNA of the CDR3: TGCGCCAGCAGCCAAGATGGGAGTCAGCCCCAGCATTTT.

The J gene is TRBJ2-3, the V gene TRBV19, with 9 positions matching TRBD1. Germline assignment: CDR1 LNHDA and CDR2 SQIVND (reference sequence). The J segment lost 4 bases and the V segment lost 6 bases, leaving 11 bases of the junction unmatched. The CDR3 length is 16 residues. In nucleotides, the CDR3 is TGTGCCAGTAGCGAATCCGGGACAGGGTTTCCAGATACGCAGTATTTT. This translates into CASSESGTGFPDTQYF. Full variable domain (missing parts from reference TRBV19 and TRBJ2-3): DGGITQSPKYLFRKEGQNVTLSCEQNLNHDAMYWYRQDPGQGLRLIYYSQIVNDFQKGDIAEGYSVSREKKESFPLTVTSAQKNPTAFYLCASSESGTGFPDTQYFGPGTRLTVL.

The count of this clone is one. The CDR3 here is CASSDIGTGITALFTSMGETQYF. The CDR3, as DNA: TGTGCCAGCAGCGACATTGGGACAGGAATAACCGCATTATTTACGAGTATGGGAGAGACCCAGTACTTC. J is TRBJ2-5 and V is TRBV2; TRBD1 matches at 8 bases. Germline assignment: CDR1 SNHLY and CDR2 FYNNEI. The CDR3 runs to 23 residues. Losses at the gene ends were 6 bases for V and 4 bases for J; bases not matched to a gene: 34.

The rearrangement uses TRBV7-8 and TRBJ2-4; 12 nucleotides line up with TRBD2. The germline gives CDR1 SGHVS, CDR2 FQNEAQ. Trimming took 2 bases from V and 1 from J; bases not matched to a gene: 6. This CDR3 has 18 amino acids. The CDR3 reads CASSLPGLAGRAKNIQYF. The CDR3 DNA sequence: TGTGCCAGCAGCTTACCCGGACTAGCGGGAAGGGCCAAAAACATTCAGTACTTC.

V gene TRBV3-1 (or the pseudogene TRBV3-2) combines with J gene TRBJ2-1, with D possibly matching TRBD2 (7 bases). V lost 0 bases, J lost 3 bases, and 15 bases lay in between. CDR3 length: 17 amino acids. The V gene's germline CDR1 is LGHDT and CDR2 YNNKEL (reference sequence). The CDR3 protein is CASSQDPRGAIYNEQFF. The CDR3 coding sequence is TGTGCCAGCAGCCAAGATCCTCGGGGGGCGATCTACAATGAGCAGTTCTTC.

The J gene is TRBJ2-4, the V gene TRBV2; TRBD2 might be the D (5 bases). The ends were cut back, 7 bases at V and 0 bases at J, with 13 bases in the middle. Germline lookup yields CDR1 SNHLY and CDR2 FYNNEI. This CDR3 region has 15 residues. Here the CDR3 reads CASKLSGLAKNIQYF. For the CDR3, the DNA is TGTGCCAGCAAGTTGAGCGGATTAGCCAAAAACATTCAGTACTTC.

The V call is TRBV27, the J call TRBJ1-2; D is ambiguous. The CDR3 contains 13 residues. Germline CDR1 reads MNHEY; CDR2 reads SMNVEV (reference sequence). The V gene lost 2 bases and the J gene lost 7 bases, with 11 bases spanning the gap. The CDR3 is CASSLGGYGGYTF. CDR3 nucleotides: TGTGCCAGCAGTTTAGGAGGGTACGGTGGCTACACCTTC.

Written as DNA, the CDR3 is TGTGCCAGCAGAGAGGAGATGGGAGCTACAGAGCAGTACTTC. Translated: CASREEMGATEQYF. This chain joins TRBV7-2 and TRBJ2-7; the D gene is possibly TRBD2 (5 bases). This CDR3 comprises 14 residues. With 6 bases removed from V and 7 bases from J, the gap between germline ends came to 19 bases. Germline V gives CDR1 SGHTA, CDR2 FQGNSA.

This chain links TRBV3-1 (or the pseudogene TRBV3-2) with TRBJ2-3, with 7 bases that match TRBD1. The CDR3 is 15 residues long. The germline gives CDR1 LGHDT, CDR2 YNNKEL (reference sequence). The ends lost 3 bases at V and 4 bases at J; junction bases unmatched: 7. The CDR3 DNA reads TGTGCCAGCAGCCATGGAGGAACAGGGGCAGATACGCAGTATTTT. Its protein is CASSHGGTGADTQYF.

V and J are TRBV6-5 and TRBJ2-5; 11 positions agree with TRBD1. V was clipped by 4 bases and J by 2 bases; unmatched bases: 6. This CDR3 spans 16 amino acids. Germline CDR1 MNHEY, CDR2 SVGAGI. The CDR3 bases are TGTGCCAGCAGTTTAACCGGGACAGGGGGGCAAGAGACCCAGTACTTC. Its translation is CASSLTGTGGQETQYF.

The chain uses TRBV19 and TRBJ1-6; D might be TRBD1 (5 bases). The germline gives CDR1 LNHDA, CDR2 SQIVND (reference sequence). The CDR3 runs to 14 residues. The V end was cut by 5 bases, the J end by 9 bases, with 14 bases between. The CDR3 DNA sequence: TGTGCCAGTAGTGTGGGGCCCCCCCGTTCACCCCTCCACTTT. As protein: CASSVGPPRSPLHF.

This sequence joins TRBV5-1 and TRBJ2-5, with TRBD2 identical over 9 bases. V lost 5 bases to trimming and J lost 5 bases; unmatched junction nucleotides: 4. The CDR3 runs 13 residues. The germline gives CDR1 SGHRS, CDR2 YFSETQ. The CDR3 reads CASRTSGPETQYF. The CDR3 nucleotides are TGCGCCAGCAGGACTAGCGGACCGGAGACCCAGTACTTC.

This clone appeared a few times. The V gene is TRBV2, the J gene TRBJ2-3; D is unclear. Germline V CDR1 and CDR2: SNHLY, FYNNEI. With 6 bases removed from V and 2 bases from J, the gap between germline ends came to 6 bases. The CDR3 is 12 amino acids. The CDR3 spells CASRGHTDTQYF. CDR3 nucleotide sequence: TGTGCCAGCAGGGGCCACACAGATACGCAGTATTTT.

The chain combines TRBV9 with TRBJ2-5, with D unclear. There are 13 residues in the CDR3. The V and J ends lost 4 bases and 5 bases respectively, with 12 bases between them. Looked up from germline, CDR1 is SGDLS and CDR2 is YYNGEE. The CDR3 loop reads CASSISPEETQYF. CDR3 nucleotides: TGTGCCAGCAGCATATCCCCCGAGGAGACCCAGTACTTC.

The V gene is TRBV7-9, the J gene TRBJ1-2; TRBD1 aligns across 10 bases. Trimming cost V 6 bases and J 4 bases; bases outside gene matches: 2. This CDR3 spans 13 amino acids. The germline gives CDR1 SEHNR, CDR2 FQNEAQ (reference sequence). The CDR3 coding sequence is TGTGCCAGCAGTCGGGACAGGGGCTATGGCTACACCTTC. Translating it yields CASSRDRGYGYTF. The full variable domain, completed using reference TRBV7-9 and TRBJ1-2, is DTGVSQNPRHKITKRGQNVTFRCDPISEHNRLYWYRQTLGQGPEFLTYFQNEAQLEKSRLLSDRFSAERPKGSFSTLEIQRTEQGDSAMYLCASSRDRGYGYTFGSGTRLTVV.

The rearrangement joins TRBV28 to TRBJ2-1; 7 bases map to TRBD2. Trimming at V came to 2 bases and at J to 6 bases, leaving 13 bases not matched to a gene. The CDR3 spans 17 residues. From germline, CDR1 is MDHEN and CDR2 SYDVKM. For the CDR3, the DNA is TGTGCCAGCAGTTTAGACGGGAGGACCCGGTTAGGCAATGAGCAGTTCTTC. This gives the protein CASSLDGRTRLGNEQFF.